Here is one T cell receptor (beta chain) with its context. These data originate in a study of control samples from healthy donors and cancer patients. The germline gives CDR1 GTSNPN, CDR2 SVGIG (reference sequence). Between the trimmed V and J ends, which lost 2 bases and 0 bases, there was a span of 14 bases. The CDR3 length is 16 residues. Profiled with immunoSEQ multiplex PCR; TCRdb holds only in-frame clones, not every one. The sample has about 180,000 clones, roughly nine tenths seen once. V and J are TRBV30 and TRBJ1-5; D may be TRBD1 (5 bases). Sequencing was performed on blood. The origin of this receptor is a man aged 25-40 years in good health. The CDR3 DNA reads TGTGCCTGGAGTTCCTACCGGGGGAATAGCAATCAGCCCCAGCATTTT. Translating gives CAWSSYRGNSNQPQHF.